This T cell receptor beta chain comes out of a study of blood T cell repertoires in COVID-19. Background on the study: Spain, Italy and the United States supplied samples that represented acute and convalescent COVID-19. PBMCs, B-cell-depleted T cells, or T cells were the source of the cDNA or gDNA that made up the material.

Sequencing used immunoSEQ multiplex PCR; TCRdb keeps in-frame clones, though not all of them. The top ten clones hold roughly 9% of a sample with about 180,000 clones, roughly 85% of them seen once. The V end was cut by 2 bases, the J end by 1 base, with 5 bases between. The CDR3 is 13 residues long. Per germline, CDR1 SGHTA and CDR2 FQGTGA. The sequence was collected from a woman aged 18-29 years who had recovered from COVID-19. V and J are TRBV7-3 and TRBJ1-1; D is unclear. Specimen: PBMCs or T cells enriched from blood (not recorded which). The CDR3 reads CASSLGENTEAFF. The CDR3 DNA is TGTGCCAGCAGCTTAGGAGAGAACACTGAAGCTTTCTTT. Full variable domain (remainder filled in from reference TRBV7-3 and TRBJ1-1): GAGVSQTPSNKVTEKGKYVELRCDPISGHTALYWYRQSLGQGPEFLIYFQGTGAADDSGLPNDRFFAVRPEGSVSTLKIQRTERGDSAVYLCASSLGENTEAFFGQGTRLTVV.